This T cell receptor beta chain was captured in a study of blood T cell repertoires in COVID-19. Study details: Sites across the United States, Italy and Spain contributed samples from acute and convalescent COVID-19.

Original methodology: It was from reference gene primer amplification that nucleated cell counts were estimated. Measured with immunoSEQ multiplex PCR; TCRdb has only the in-frame clones, and not every one. V and J calls and clone size come straight from that table; D and trimming were deduced from the DNA. This table has about 400,000 clones, 88% appearing once. CDR3 length equals 12 residues. Trimming stripped 3 bases from V and 3 bases from J, with 6 bases between. CDR1 SGHNT and CDR2 YENEEA come from the germline V gene. Those who participated ranged in age from 18 to 89 years and resided in about two dozen US areas.

Sequenced sample: PBMCs or T cells enriched from blood (not recorded which). This TCR was sampled from a woman aged 40 to 50 with acute COVID-19. The chain joins TRBV11-3 to TRBJ2-7, with D possibly being TRBD1 (5 bases). This CDR3 reads CASSFTGYEQYF. The CDR3, as DNA: TGTGCCAGCAGCTTCACAGGCTACGAGCAGTACTTC.